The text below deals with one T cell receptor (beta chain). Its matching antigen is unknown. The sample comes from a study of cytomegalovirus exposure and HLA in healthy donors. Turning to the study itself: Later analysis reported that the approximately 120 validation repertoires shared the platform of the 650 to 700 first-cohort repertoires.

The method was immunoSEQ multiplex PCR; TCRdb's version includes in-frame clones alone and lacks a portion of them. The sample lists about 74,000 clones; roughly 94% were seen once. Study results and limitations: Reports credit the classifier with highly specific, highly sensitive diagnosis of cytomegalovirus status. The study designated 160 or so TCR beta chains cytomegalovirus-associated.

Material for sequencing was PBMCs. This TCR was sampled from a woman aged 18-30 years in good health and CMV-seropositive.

Here the CDR3 reads CASSLDPGVYEQYF. CDR3 in DNA: TGTGCCAGCAGCTTAGATCCGGGGGTCTACGAGCAGTACTTC. The J gene is TRBJ2-7, the V gene TRBV11-3; possibly TRBD2 for D (6 bases). Germline CDR1 and CDR2: SGHNT and YENEEA. Trimming removed 0 bases at V and 3 bases at J, with 9 bases between. The CDR3 sequence is 14 residues long.